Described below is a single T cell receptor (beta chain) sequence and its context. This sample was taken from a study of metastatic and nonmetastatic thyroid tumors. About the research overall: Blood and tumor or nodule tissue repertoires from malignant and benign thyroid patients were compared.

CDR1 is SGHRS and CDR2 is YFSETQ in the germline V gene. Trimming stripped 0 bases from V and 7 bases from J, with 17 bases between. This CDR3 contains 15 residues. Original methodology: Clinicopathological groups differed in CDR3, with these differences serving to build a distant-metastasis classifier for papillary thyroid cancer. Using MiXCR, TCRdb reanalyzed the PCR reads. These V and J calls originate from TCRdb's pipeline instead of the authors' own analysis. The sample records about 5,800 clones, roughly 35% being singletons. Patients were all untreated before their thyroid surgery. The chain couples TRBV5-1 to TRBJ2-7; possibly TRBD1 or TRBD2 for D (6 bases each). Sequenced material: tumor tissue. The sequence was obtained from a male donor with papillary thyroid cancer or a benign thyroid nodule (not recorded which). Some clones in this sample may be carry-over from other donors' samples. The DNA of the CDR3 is TGCGCCAGCAGCTTGGGGGGGGCCGGATCGCTGGAGCAGTACTTC. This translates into CASSLGGAGSLEQYF.